Given below is one TCR beta chain in context. TCRdb's table, derived via immunoSEQ multiplex PCR, lists solely in-frame clones and lacks some. The sample lists approximately 50,000 clones; 70% to 75% were seen once. The sample is drawn from a study of T cell clones after liver transplantation. In the study overall: Three of eight recipients were HCV-positive; others had non-autoimmune, non-viral indications.

The CDR3 totals 15 residues. Looked up from germline, CDR1 is GTSNPN and CDR2 is SVGIG (reference sequence). The V and J ends lost 2 bases and 0 bases respectively, with 11 bases between them. This chain connects TRBV30 to TRBJ1-3, with D perhaps TRBD1 (6 bases). This TCR derives from a human patient who received a liver transplant. These T cells may partly come from the graft donor. The sample was CD4+ T cells from blood, taken more than 53 months after liver transplant. The CDR3 DNA follows: TGTGCCTGGAGTAGGGGGGGAAGCTCTGGAAACACCATATATTTT. Its protein is CAWSRGGSSGNTIYF.